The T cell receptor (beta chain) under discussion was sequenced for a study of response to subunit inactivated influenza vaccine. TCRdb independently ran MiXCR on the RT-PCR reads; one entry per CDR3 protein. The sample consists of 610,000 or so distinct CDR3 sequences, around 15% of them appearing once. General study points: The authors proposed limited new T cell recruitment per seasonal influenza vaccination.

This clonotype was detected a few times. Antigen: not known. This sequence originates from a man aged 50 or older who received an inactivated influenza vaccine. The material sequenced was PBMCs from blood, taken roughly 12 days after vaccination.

CDR3 coding DNA: TGTGCCAGCAGTTACCCCGACTCCTCCTACGAGCAGTACTTC. Translation: CASSYPDSSYEQYF. The chain carries TRBV12-3 or TRBV12-4 and TRBJ2-7; D uncertain. The CDR3 covers 14 residues. The V end lost 4 bases, the J end lost 0 bases, and 10 bases lay between the germline ends.